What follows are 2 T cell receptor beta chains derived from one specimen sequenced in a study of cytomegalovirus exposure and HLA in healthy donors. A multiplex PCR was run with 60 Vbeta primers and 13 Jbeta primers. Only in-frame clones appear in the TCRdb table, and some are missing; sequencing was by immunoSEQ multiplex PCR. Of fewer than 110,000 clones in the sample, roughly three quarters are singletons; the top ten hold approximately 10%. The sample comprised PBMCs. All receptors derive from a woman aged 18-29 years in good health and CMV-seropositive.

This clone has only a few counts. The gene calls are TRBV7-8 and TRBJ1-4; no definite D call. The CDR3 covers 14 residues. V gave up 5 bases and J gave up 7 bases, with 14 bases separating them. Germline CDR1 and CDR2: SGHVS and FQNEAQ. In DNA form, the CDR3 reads TGTGCCAGCAGCCCGCGGGCGCGAGGTGAAAAACTGTTTTTT. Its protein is CASSPRARGEKLFF.

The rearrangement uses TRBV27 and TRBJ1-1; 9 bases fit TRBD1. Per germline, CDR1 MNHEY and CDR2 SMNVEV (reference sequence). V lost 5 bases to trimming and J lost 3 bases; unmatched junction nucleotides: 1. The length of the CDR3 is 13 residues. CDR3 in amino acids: CASSRDRDTEAFF. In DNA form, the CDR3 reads TGTGCCAGCAGTCGGGACAGGGACACTGAAGCTTTCTTT.